This TCR beta chain was documented in a study of T cell repertoires in cytomegalovirus infection. The CDR3 is 15 amino acids. V was cut by 0 bases and J by 2 bases, with 11 bases left in between. Germline lookup yields CDR1 LGHDT and CDR2 YNNKEL (reference sequence). One entry per CDR3 protein, called by TCRdb with MiXCR from the reads. The sample records about 570,000 distinct CDR3 sequences, 40% being singletons. In regard to this clonotype: What it binds is unknown.

Material: cultured PBMCs, obtained from culture after CMV antigen stimulation. The sequence derives from a human donor in good health (CMV status not recorded). Some clones in this sample may be carry-over from other donors' samples. The V call is TRBV3-1, the J call TRBJ2-7; D may match TRBD1 or TRBD2 (6 bases each). CDR3 sequence reads: CASSQDWGATYEQYF. CDR3 DNA: TGTGCCAGCAGCCAAGATTGGGGGGCGACCTACGAGCAGTACTTC.